This record covers a single TCR beta chain. Its antigen is as yet unknown. The data were taken from a study of cytomegalovirus exposure and HLA in healthy donors. Findings and caveats of the study: Reports showed the classifier diagnosing cytomegalovirus status with high specificity and sensitivity.

Clones were read by immunoSEQ multiplex PCR, and TCRdb kept only the in-frame ones, dropping some. This table has under 300,000 clones, approximately 83% appearing once. Trimming removed 5 bases at V and 4 bases at J, with 11 bases between. CDR1 is SEHNR, CDR2 FQNEAQ, per germline (reference sequence). The CDR3 is 13 residues long. This sequence originates from a woman in her 30s in good health and CMV-seropositive. The chain employs TRBV7-9 and TRBJ2-5, with a possible D match to TRBD1 (6 bases). Sequencing used PBMCs. The CDR3 sequence is CASSPGASETQYF. CDR3 bases: TGTGCCAGCAGCCCAGGGGCCTCAGAGACCCAGTACTTC.